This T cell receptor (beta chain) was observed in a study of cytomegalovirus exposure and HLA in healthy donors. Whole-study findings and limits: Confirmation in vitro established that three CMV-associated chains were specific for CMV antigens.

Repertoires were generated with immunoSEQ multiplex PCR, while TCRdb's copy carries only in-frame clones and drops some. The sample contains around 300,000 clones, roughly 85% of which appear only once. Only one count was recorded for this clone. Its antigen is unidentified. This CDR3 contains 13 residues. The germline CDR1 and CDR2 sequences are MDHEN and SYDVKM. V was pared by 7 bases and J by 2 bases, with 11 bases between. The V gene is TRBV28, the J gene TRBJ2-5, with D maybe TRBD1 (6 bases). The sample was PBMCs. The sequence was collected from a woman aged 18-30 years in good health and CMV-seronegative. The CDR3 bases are TGTGCCAGCACTACGGACAGTCAAGAGACCCAGTACTTC. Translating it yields CASTTDSQETQYF.